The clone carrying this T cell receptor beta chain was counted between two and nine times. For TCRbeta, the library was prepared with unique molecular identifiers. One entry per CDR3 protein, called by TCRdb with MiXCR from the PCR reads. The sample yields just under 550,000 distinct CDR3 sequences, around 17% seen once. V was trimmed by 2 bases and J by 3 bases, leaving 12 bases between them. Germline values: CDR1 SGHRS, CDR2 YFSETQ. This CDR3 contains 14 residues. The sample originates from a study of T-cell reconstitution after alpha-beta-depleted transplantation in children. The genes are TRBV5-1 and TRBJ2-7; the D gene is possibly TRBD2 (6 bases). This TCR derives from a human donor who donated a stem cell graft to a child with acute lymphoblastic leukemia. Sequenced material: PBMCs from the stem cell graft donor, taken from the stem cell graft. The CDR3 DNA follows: TGCGCCAGCAGCTTCGGGGGAGGTTACTACGAGCAGTACTTC. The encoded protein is CASSFGGGYYEQYF.